These T cell receptor beta chains were read from a single sample in a study of cytomegalovirus exposure and HLA in healthy donors. The assay was immunoSEQ multiplex PCR, and TCRdb's table has in-frame clones only and misses some. The sample consists of 350,000 or so clones, roughly 89% of them appearing once. Sequencing was performed on PBMCs. The receptors here all came from a woman aged 18-29 years in good health and CMV-seronegative. The conserved cysteine and the conserved F or W are not part of the CDR3 here. Rows may omit the clone size; those that give it use once, few, many or a size class.

abundance: NA
v_gene: TRBV30
j_gene: TRBJ1-4
CDR3aa: AWSAQGGEKLF

abundance: NA
v_gene: TRBV4-1
j_gene: TRBJ2-7
CDR3aa: ASSPTGGGSYEQY

abundance: NA
v_gene: TRBV18
j_gene: TRBJ1-2
CDR3aa: ASSSRTGEYGYT

abundance: NA
v_gene: TRBV28
j_gene: TRBJ2-7
CDR3aa: ASTPGEAASYEQY

abundance: few
v_gene: TRBV27
j_gene: TRBJ2-7
CDR3aa: ASSLWGPTDEQY

abundance: NA
v_gene: TRBV5-4
j_gene: TRBJ2-7
CDR3aa: ASSIKTTGLYEQY

abundance: NA
v_gene: TRBV2
j_gene: TRBJ2-5
CDR3aa: ASSEGPGASETQY

abundance: once
v_gene: TRBV14
j_gene: TRBJ2-7
CDR3aa: ASSLTEDTYEQY

abundance: NA
v_gene: TRBV23-1
j_gene: TRBJ2-5
CDR3aa: ASSQDREQETQY

abundance: NA
v_gene: TRBV19
j_gene: TRBJ2-7
CDR3aa: ASTLDRDSYEQY

abundance: NA
v_gene: TRBV19
j_gene: TRBJ1-1
CDR3aa: ASTTQNTEAF

abundance: NA
v_gene: TRBV7-2
j_gene: TRBJ2-7
CDR3aa: ASSFSGLIYEQY

abundance: NA
v_gene: TRBV27
j_gene: TRBJ1-2
CDR3aa: ASSTTGLSDKANYGYT

abundance: NA
v_gene: TRBV5-4
j_gene: TRBJ1-2
CDR3aa: ASTNSKTANYGYT

abundance: NA
v_gene: TRBV4-3
j_gene: TRBJ2-7
CDR3aa: ASSHGLAGQGVEQY

abundance: NA
v_gene: TRBV4-3
j_gene: TRBJ2-7
CDR3aa: ASSQAREGLYEQY

abundance: NA
v_gene: TRBV6-5
j_gene: TRBJ1-5
CDR3aa: ASSSLQGSNQPQH

abundance: NA
v_gene: TRBV6-6
j_gene: TRBJ2-3
CDR3aa: ASSYMAGRTDTQY

abundance: NA
v_gene: TRBV5-4
j_gene: TRBJ1-4
CDR3aa: ASSLDDRSNEKLF

abundance: NA
v_gene: TRBV30
j_gene: TRBJ2-1
CDR3aa: AWSGSGLAINNEQF

abundance: NA
v_gene: TRBV6-5
j_gene: TRBJ2-7
CDR3aa: ASGLAGDPYEQY

abundance: once
v_gene: TRBV28
j_gene: TRBJ2-3
CDR3aa: ASKRDTTTDTQY

abundance: once
v_gene: TRBV27
j_gene: TRBJ2-7
CDR3aa: ASSLSRGFYEQY

abundance: NA
v_gene: TRBV5-6
j_gene: TRBJ2-5
CDR3aa: ASSFGLRQETQY

abundance: NA
v_gene: TRBV7-9
j_gene: TRBJ1-5
CDR3aa: ASSVGRGTNQPQH

abundance: NA
v_gene: TRBV28
j_gene: TRBJ2-1
CDR3aa: ASSPGQGVYNEQF

abundance: few
v_gene: TRBV7-2
j_gene: TRBJ1-5
CDR3aa: ASNPGGASQPQH

abundance: NA
v_gene: TRBV30
j_gene: TRBJ2-2
CDR3aa: AWNHPLASGELF

abundance: NA
v_gene: TRBV28
j_gene: TRBJ2-1
CDR3aa: ASSPASGVYNEQF

abundance: NA
v_gene: TRBV9
j_gene: TRBJ2-1
CDR3aa: ASSVGGQAYNEQF

abundance: once
v_gene: TRBV28
j_gene: TRBJ2-7
CDR3aa: ASSLGTGGEAEQY

abundance: NA
v_gene: TRBV7-2
j_gene: TRBJ2-3
CDR3aa: ASSLAGEGTDTQY

abundance: NA
v_gene: TRBV19
j_gene: TRBJ1-1
CDR3aa: ASNSGNPNTEAF

abundance: NA
v_gene: TRBV29-1
j_gene: TRBJ2-7
CDR3aa: SVSVGESPVYEQY

abundance: NA
v_gene: TRBV4-2
j_gene: TRBJ2-3
CDR3aa: ASSQDARNPSTDTQY

abundance: NA
v_gene: TRBV11-3
j_gene: TRBJ2-1
CDR3aa: ASSAGTSGSNEQF

abundance: NA
v_gene: TRBV15
j_gene: TRBJ1-2
CDR3aa: ATSREKGARPRNYGYT

abundance: NA
v_gene: TRBV25-1
j_gene: TRBJ1-5
CDR3aa: ASSGHPGQGDQPQH